This record covers a single T cell receptor (beta chain). Its antigen is as yet unknown. The data originate from a study of cytomegalovirus exposure and HLA in healthy donors. Study-level findings and limits: When a later analysis was performed, an Asian-associated ancestry cluster reportedly had fewer N-insertions than the 666-donor mean.

J was trimmed by 10 bases and V by 2 bases; bases with no gene match: 5. Germline-derived CDR1 and CDR2 are MNHEY and SVGAGI. The CDR3 has 13 amino acids. PCR employed 60 Vbeta and 13 Jbeta primers. Only in-frame clones appear in the TCRdb table, and some are missing; sequencing was by immunoSEQ multiplex PCR. The sample contains over 150,000 clones, roughly 82% of which appear only once. Sampled while nominally healthy, donors likely had unrecorded immune exposures. The source of this sequence is a girl aged 2 to 10 in good health and CMV-seropositive. V gene TRBV6-5 combines with J gene TRBJ1-1; TRBD1 matches at 9 bases. Sequencing input: PBMCs. CDR3 in amino acids: CASSYVTGQGAFF. Written as DNA, the CDR3 is TGTGCCAGCAGTTACGTTACGGGACAGGGAGCTTTCTTT.